Listed below are T cell receptor beta chains from one sample, sequenced in a study of cytomegalovirus exposure and HLA in healthy donors. Some clones are missing from TCRdb's copy, which holds only in-frame ones; the method was immunoSEQ multiplex PCR. The table includes roughly 100,000 clones, around 96% detected once. Sequenced: PBMCs. Every receptor here comes from a woman in her late teens or twenties in good health and CMV-seronegative. Both conserved end residues are part of each CDR3. Each record gives: V gene, J gene, CDR3 protein.

v_gene: TRBV5-8; j_gene: TRBJ2-7; CDR3aa: CASSLATGGPYEQYF
v_gene: TRBV5-1; j_gene: TRBJ1-2; CDR3aa: CASTQGAGGYTF
v_gene: TRBV5-1; j_gene: TRBJ2-3; CDR3aa: CASSLRLDTDTQYF
v_gene: TRBV5-1; j_gene: TRBJ2-3; CDR3aa: CASRTGGPADTQYF
v_gene: TRBV9; j_gene: TRBJ2-1; CDR3aa: CASSVMGGYEQFF
v_gene: TRBV13; j_gene: TRBJ2-5; CDR3aa: CASSWTPGTEETQYF
v_gene: TRBV6-6; j_gene: TRBJ2-7; CDR3aa: CASIFSTGPSYEQYF
v_gene: TRBV28; j_gene: TRBJ2-7; CDR3aa: CASSTQGPSLYEQYF
v_gene: TRBV4-1; j_gene: TRBJ2-7; CDR3aa: CASSHRQGDTYEQYF
v_gene: TRBV19; j_gene: TRBJ1-5; CDR3aa: CASSPVGQGKNQPQHF
v_gene: TRBV5-1; j_gene: TRBJ2-1; CDR3aa: CASSFGGGYNEQFF
v_gene: TRBV2; j_gene: TRBJ2-7; CDR3aa: CASSEADRTLTYEQYF
v_gene: TRBV4-1; j_gene: TRBJ2-7; CDR3aa: CASSQDQITTYEQYF
v_gene: TRBV5-1; j_gene: TRBJ2-5; CDR3aa: CASSSLGRFETQYF
v_gene: TRBV5-6; j_gene: TRBJ2-7; CDR3aa: CASSPSWGGLHEQYF
v_gene: TRBV29-1; j_gene: TRBJ1-3; CDR3aa: CSAGTGVGNTIYF
v_gene: TRBV11-1; j_gene: TRBJ1-1; CDR3aa: CASSLAPEGQWDTEAFF
v_gene: TRBV10-3; j_gene: TRBJ1-5; CDR3aa: CAISDFGQGSQPQHF
v_gene: TRBV18; j_gene: TRBJ1-3; CDR3aa: CASSPDSYPGNTIYF
v_gene: TRBV6-1; j_gene: TRBJ2-7; CDR3aa: CASTWETGAIYEQYF
v_gene: TRBV2; j_gene: TRBJ2-7; CDR3aa: CASSGDQGGQYF
v_gene: TRBV5-4; j_gene: TRBJ2-7; CDR3aa: CATVRRGTSGTGGYEQYF
v_gene: TRBV7-2; j_gene: TRBJ2-3; CDR3aa: CASSLVVLAGNTDTQYF
v_gene: TRBV5-1; j_gene: TRBJ2-2; CDR3aa: CASSFPANTGELFF